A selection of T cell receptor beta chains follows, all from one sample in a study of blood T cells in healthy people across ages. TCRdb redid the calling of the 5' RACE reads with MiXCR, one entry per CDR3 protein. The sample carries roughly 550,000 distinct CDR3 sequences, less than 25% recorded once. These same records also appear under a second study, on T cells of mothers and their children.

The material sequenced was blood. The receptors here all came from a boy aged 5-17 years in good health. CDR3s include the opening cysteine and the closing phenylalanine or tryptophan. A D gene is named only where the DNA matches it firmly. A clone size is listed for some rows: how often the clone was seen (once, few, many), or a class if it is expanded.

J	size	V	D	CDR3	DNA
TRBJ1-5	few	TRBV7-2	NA	CASSLGQGRGQPQHF	TGTGCCAGCAGCTTAGGGCAGGGGCGCGGGCAGCCCCAGCATTTT
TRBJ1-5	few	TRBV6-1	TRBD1	CASSDGQGSMEPQHF	TGTGCCAGCAGTGACGGACAGGGGAGTATGGAGCCCCAGCATTTT
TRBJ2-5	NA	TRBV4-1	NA	CASSSNAGRETQYF	TGCGCCAGCAGCTCCAACGCGGGGCGCGAGACCCAGTACTTC
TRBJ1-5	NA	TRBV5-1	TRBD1	CASSQRDSTDTQHF	TGCGCCAGCAGCCAAAGGGACAGCACAGATACGCAGCATTTT
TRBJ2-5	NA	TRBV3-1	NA	CATQGPGTGRQETQYF	TGTGCCACCCAGGGACCCGGTACCGGGAGACAAGAGACCCAGTACTTC
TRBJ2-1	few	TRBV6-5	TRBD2	CASSYSGGEYNEQFF	TGTGCCAGCAGTTACTCGGGGGGGGAATACAATGAGCAGTTCTTC
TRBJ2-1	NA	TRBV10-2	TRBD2	CASSSGVYNEQFF	TGCGCCAGCTCTAGCGGGGTCTACAATGAGCAGTTCTTC
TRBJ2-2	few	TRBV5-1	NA	CASSLALVGLSRNTGELFF	TGCGCCAGCAGCTTGGCTTTGGTTGGTTTGTCCCGAAACACCGGGGAGCTGTTTTTT
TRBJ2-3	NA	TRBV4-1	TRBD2	CASSQDGTGGLTDTQYF	TGCGCCAGCAGCCAAGATGGTACGGGAGGTCTCACAGATACGCAGTATTTT
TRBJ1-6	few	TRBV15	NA	CATSDKGPSSYNSPLHF	TGTGCCACCAGCGATAAGGGACCTAGCTCCTATAATTCACCCCTCCACTTT
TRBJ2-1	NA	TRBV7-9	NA	CASSSKVGSYNEQFF	TGTGCCAGCAGCTCCAAAGTGGGGTCCTACAATGAGCAGTTCTTC
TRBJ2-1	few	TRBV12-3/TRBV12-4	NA	CASSFQGAYNEQFF	TGTGCCAGCAGTTTCCAGGGTGCCTACAATGAGCAGTTCTTC
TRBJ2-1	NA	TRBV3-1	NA	CASSRLMGYNEQFF	TGTGCCAGCAGCCGCCTCATGGGGTACAATGAGCAGTTCTTC
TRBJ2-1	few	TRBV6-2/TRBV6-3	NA	CASRSPIGYEQFF	TGTGCCAGCAGGTCGCCGATAGGCTATGAGCAGTTCTTC
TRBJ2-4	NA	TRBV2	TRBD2	CASSDLAGGGDIQYF	TGTGCCAGCAGTGATCTGGCGGGAGGAGGGGACATTCAGTACTTC
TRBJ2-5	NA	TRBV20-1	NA	CSASPTAIETQYF	TGCAGTGCTAGTCCGACAGCTATAGAGACCCAGTACTTC
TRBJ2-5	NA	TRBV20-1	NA	CSARDRRGTLQETQYF	TGCAGTGCTAGAGATAGACGGGGGACCCTACAAGAGACCCAGTACTTC
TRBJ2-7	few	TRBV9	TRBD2	CASSVAASGSYEQYF	TGTGCCAGCAGCGTCGCAGCTAGCGGGTCCTACGAGCAGTACTTC
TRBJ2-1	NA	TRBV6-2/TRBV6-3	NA	CASSYGGRDRGRDYNEQFF	TGTGCCAGCAGTTACGGGGGTCGGGATAGGGGGAGGGACTACAATGAGCAGTTCTTC
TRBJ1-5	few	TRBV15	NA	CATSRDFDMSSNQPQHF	TGTGCCACCAGCAGAGATTTCGACATGAGTAGCAATCAGCCCCAGCATTTT
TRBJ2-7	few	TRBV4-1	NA	CASSQDNGGYEQYF	TGCGCCAGCAGCCAAGATAATGGGGGCTACGAGCAGTACTTC
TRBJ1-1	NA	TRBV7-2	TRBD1	CASTEQGHAMNTEAFF	TGTGCCAGCACCGAACAGGGGCACGCTATGAACACTGAAGCTTTCTTT
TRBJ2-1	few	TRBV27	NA	CASSLSEGYEQFF	TGTGCCAGCAGTTTATCTGAAGGGTACGAGCAGTTCTTC
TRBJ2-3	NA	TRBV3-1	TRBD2	CASSTRLAESTDTQYF	TGTGCCAGCAGCACCCGACTAGCGGAAAGCACAGATACGCAGTATTTT
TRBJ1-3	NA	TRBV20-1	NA	CSARVDGSEGSNTIYF	TGCAGTGCTAGAGTTGACGGGTCAGAGGGTTCAAACACCATATATTTT
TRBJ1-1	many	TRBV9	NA	CASSVGSGKTEAFF	TGTGCCAGCAGCGTAGGGAGTGGGAAGACTGAAGCTTTCTTT
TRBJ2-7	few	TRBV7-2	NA	CASSLSGGPIYEQYF	TGTGCCAGCAGCCTTTCCGGGGGACCCATCTACGAGCAGTACTTC
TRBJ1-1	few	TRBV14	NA	CASSPYVGGDTEAFF	TGTGCCAGCAGCCCCTACGTTGGGGGGGACACTGAAGCTTTCTTT
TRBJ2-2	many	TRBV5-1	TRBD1	CASSATGGEVTGELFF	TGCGCCAGCAGCGCAACAGGGGGCGAGGTCACCGGGGAGCTGTTTTTT
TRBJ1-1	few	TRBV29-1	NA	CSVYLSTEAFF	TGCAGCGTCTACTTGAGCACTGAAGCTTTCTTT
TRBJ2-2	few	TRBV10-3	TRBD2	CAIKSAAGVGTGELFF	TGTGCCATCAAGTCAGCAGCGGGAGTCGGGACCGGGGAGCTGTTTTTT
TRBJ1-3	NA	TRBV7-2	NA	CASSLARGRSGNTIYF	TGTGCCAGCAGCTTAGCTCGGGGCCGCTCTGGAAACACCATATATTTT
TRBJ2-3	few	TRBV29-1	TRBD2	CSVEDLASGRTDTQYF	TGCAGCGTTGAAGATCTGGCTAGCGGGAGAACAGATACGCAGTATTTT
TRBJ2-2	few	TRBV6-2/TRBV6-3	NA	CASSYPRGEGTGELFF	TGTGCCAGCAGTTACCCCAGGGGTGAGGGGACCGGGGAGCTGTTTTTT
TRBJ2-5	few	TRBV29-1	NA	CSARGFETQYF	TGCAGCGCCCGGGGTTTCGAGACCCAGTACTTC
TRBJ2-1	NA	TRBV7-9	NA	CASSRNVLSSYNEQFF	TGTGCCAGCAGCCGAAACGTGCTCAGCTCCTACAATGAGCAGTTCTTC
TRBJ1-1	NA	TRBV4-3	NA	CASSQGGPSGTEAFF	TGCGCCAGCAGCCAAGGGGGACCGTCGGGCACTGAAGCTTTCTTT
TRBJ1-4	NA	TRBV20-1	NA	CSARVHRPVNEKLFF	TGCAGTGCTAGAGTACATCGCCCGGTTAATGAAAAACTGTTTTTT
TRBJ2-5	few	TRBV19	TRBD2	CASSISGGQETQYF	TGTGCCAGTAGTATTAGCGGGGGGCAAGAGACCCAGTACTTC
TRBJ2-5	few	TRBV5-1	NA	CASRMDYTVGETQYF	TGCGCCAGCAGAATGGACTATACCGTTGGGGAGACCCAGTACTTC
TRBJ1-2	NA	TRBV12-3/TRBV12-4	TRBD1	CASSTGTGHSANYGYTF	TGTGCCAGCAGTACCGGGACAGGACATTCCGCAAACTATGGCTACACCTTC
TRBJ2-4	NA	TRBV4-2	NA	CVSSQDRTAKNIQYF	TGTGTCAGCAGCCAAGATAGGACAGCCAAAAACATTCAGTACTTC
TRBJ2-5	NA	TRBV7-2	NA	CASSLGGAVETQYF	TGTGCCAGCAGCTTAGGAGGGGCAGTAGAGACCCAGTACTTC
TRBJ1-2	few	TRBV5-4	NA	CASSLVPGLKGRYGYTF	TGTGCCAGCAGCTTGGTACCGGGACTCAAGGGGCGATATGGCTACACCTTC
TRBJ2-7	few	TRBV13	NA	CASSSLLGREGDEQYF	TGTGCCAGCAGCTCCCTCCTAGGACGGGAAGGAGACGAGCAGTACTTC
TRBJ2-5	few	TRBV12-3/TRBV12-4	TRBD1	CASRETGRETQYF	TGTGCCAGCAGAGAGACAGGGAGAGAGACCCAGTACTTC
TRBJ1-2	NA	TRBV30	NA	CAWSVGGYGYTF	TGTGCCTGGAGTGTAGGAGGGTATGGCTACACCTTC